These 7 T cell receptor beta chains originate from one sample sequenced in a study of T cells in Graves' hyperthyroidism and ophthalmopathy. Researchers took RNA transcripts and amplified the TCR beta CDR3 regions from them. The HTBI primer set drove a first-round RT-PCR of the TCR CDR3. TCRdb processed the multiplex PCR reads anew with MiXCR; each CDR3 protein has one entry. The sample lists 400,000 or so distinct CDR3 sequences; roughly 14% were seen once. Source material: blood. Receptors were obtained from a woman aged 30 to 39 with Graves' ophthalmopathy.

This clonotype was counted ten times or more. The V call is TRBV30, the J call TRBJ1-2; the D gene is possibly TRBD1 (5 bases). The germline V gene encodes CDR1 GTSNPN and CDR2 SVGIG (reference sequence). CDR3 size: 14 residues. V lost 2 bases, J lost 3 bases, and 13 bases lay in between. As DNA, the CDR3 is TGTGCCTGGAGTCCAGCAGGGACCCACTATGGCTACACCTTC. Translating gives CAWSPAGTHYGYTF.

This clonotype was counted only a few times. A much larger clonotype is one base distant, so this may be a read error. The J gene is TRBJ2-3, the V gene TRBV30; perhaps TRBD1 as D (5 bases). Germline assignment: CDR1 GTSNPN and CDR2 SVGIG (reference sequence). The CDR3 loop spans 14 amino acids. The DNA for the CDR3 is TGTGCCTGGAGACGACTGCTCGTGACAGATAGGCAGTATTTT. This sequence encodes CAWRRLLVTDRQYF. Filled out from reference TRBV30 and TRBJ2-3, the complete variable domain reads SQTIHQWPATLVQPVGSPLSLECTVEGTSNPNLYWYRQAAGRGLQLLFYSVGIGQISSEVPQNLSASRPQDRQFILSSKKLLLSDSGFYLCAWRRLLVTDRQYFGPGTRLTVL.

Many counts were recorded for this clonotype. The rearrangement uses TRBV12-3 or TRBV12-4 and TRBJ2-7; D remains ambiguous. CDR3 length equals 14 residues. Trimming pared 1 base from V and 7 bases from J, leaving 14 bases between. CDR3 bases: TGTGCCAGCAGTTTAGGGGGTCAACCGCGGGAGCAGTACTTC. Translating gives CASSLGGQPREQYF.

This clonotype was recorded only once. It may be a read error: a sequence one base away is much more abundant. This CDR3 is CATQRIGGANTGELFF. For the CDR3, the DNA is TGTGCCACCCAGCGCATAGGGGGCGCGAACACCGGGGAGCTGTTTTTT. The rearrangement links TRBV24-1 to TRBJ2-2; TRBD1 matches at 7 bases. After removal of 9 bases from V and 0 bases from J, the junction contained 9 bases not matched to a gene. Germline V gene data show CDR1 as KGHDR and CDR2 as SFDVKD. This CDR3 contains 16 residues.

This clonotype was picked up many times. V gene TRBV9 combines with J gene TRBJ2-1; 9 positions match TRBD2. V was pared by 5 bases and J by 3 bases, with 15 bases of the junction left unmatched. Germline V CDR1 and CDR2: SGDLS, YYNGEE. The CDR3 sequence is 18 residues long. This chain's CDR3 is CASSAPAPGSGGYNEQFF. The CDR3 region has the DNA TGTGCCAGCAGTGCTCCTGCCCCGGGTAGCGGGGGCTACAATGAGCAGTTCTTC.

This clonotype was observed a handful of times. V gene TRBV7-8 combines with J gene TRBJ1-1, with D perhaps TRBD1 (5 bases). This CDR3 is 16 amino acids long. Trimming stripped 7 bases from V and 0 bases from J, with 18 bases between. Germline V lookup: CDR1 SGHVS, CDR2 FQNEAQ. The CDR3 loop is CASNSVGDFMNTEAFF. The CDR3 DNA sequence: TGTGCCAGCAACTCCGTGGGGGATTTCATGAACACTGAAGCTTTCTTT.

This clonotype came up many times. The J gene is TRBJ2-3, the V gene TRBV3-1; D not resolved. Looked up from germline, CDR1 is LGHDT and CDR2 is YNNKEL (reference sequence). V lost 4 bases and J lost 2, with 10 bases in between. The CDR3 totals 14 residues. CDR3 amino acids: CASSLREITDTQYF. In nucleotides, the CDR3 is TGTGCCAGCAGCCTTAGAGAAATCACAGATACGCAGTATTTT.